The rows below give T cell receptor beta chains drawn from one sample of a study of shared clonotypes between healthy human individuals. Data came from immunoSEQ multiplex PCR; TCRdb stores just in-frame clones and leaves some out. Here the sample spans about 510,000 clones, around 74% being singletons. The sequenced sample was PBMCs. Receptors originate from a woman aged 40 to 49 in good health. Some clones in this sample may be carry-over from other donors' samples. Each CDR3 is given with its conserved first and last residue. Size values are once, few and many counts, or a class for expanded clones, and some rows have none.

cdr3_length	j_call	clone_size	v_call	cdr3_aa
14	TRBJ1-1	few	TRBV29-1	CSVMMTGGNTEAFF
13	TRBJ1-2	few	TRBV19	CASSPGSFYGYTF
15	TRBJ2-3	NA	TRBV27	CASSLLAGGPDTQYF
14	TRBJ2-7	NA	TRBV18	CASSSDRRTYEQYF
15	TRBJ1-4	NA	TRBV7-9	CASSLGLATNEKLFF
14	TRBJ2-4	NA	TRBV28	CASSTRDTENIQYF
14	TRBJ1-3	NA	TRBV19	CASSILAEGNTIYF
15	TRBJ2-7	NA	TRBV7-6	CASSSSAGGTSEQYF
13	TRBJ1-5	NA	TRBV6-6	CASTRSGNQPQHF
16	TRBJ2-1	NA	TRBV7-3	CASSTLLAGGYNEQFF
15	TRBJ1-2	once	TRBV18	CASSPTGQGVYGYTF
13	TRBJ2-1	NA	TRBV7-9	CASSLVGFNEQFF
13	TRBJ1-1	NA	TRBV5-1	CASRGDETTEAFF
17	TRBJ1-4	NA	TRBV5-1	CASSLAPGAPNDEKLFF
13	TRBJ2-5	NA	TRBV4-1	CASSQGTQETQYF
16	TRBJ2-1	once	TRBV11-2	CASSLFGGVTYNEQFF